This T cell receptor (beta chain) was sequenced for a study of T cells in Graves' hyperthyroidism and ophthalmopathy. Study-wide findings and caveats: Most thyroid clonotypes with frequency above 0.001 were detected in blood. Ophthalmopathy, as predicted by the model, came a median approximately 5.9 months after the prediction.

V was clipped by 5 bases and J by 1 base, with 8 bases between them. The CDR3 spans 12 residues. Per the germline V gene, CDR1 is DFQATT and CDR2 is SNEGSKA (reference sequence). From RNA transcripts, TCR beta CDR3 regions were amplified. In the first-round RT-PCR of the TCR CDR3, the HTBI primer set was used. From the multiplex PCR reads, TCRdb called clonotypes with MiXCR, one entry per CDR3 protein. Of approximately 610,000 distinct CDR3 sequences in the sample, over 15% are singletons; the top ten hold about 17%. This clonotype was recorded at least ten times. Its antigen is unidentified. Patients having uncontrolled infection, another autoimmune disease, pregnancy or lactation were not included. Fresh 10 ml peripheral blood yielded PBMCs.

V gene TRBV20-1 combines with J gene TRBJ1-1; no clear D gene. Source material: blood. This clonotype originated in a woman aged 18-29 years with Graves' hyperthyroidism. For the CDR3, the DNA is TGCAGTGCTCCGTTGCAGAACACTGAAGCTTTCTTT. Its protein product is CSAPLQNTEAFF.